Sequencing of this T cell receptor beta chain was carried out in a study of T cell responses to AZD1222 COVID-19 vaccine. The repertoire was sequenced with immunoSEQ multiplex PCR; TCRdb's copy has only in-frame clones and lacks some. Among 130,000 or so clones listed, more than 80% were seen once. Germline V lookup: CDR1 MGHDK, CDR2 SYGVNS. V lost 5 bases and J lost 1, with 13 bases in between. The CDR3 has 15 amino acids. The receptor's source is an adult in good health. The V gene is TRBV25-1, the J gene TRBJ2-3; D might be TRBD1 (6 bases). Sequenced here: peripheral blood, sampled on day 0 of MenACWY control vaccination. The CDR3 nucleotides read TGTGCCAGCAGTCCCCTCGCAGGGGGCACAGATACGCAGTATTTT. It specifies CASSPLAGGTDTQYF.